This T cell receptor (beta chain) emerged from a study of post-analysis software for immune sequencing data (dated by TCRdb to 2014 to 2015). Regarding the study in general: The recorded disease courses included relapsing-remitting, secondary progressive and progressive-relapsing multiple sclerosis, and some patients had no subtype annotation. A subset of samples was prepared in parallel using single-end sample barcoding, then pooled and co-amplified after Illumina adapter ligation. The patient repertoires were compared against more than 10 previously published healthy control repertoires obtained from donors aged about 6 to 26 years. The paper as a whole reports these results and caveats: The control group was slightly older than the multiple sclerosis patient group. Strong co-clustering of samples prepared in the same batch was shown by direct clustering with F measure, prompting a batch-effect correction. Four or five TRBV segments, including TRBV5-6, TRBV5-1 and TRBV20-1, were significantly more frequent in patients than controls. Compared with controls, multiple sclerosis patients had significantly lower normalized Chao1 diversity, a finding suggesting substantial peripheral T-cell clonal expansion.

This clonotype was counted between two and nine times. What this receptor recognizes is not known. Qualities for individual bases were not recorded, and no much larger clone is one base off. To demonstrate the VDJtools post-analysis software, the study profiled TCR beta repertoires from the peripheral blood of about a dozen young patients with multiple sclerosis. The patients with multiple sclerosis were children and adolescents between roughly 6 and 17 years of age. The receptor library was made with PCR. TCRdb lists the instrument as Illumina HiSeq 2500. To reduce PCR and sequencing biases, unique molecular identifiers were incorporated into the TCR beta cDNA libraries. Per 1 to 10 million input T cells, approximately 500,000 cDNA molecules were obtained, such that each molecule approximated one T cell. The patient libraries were prepared and sequenced using the same protocol as the earlier healthy control dataset. Within a given batch, samples were prepared together, multiplexed and sequenced on the same HiSeq lane. The study's processing was this. Raw barcoded reads were processed with MIGEC, discarding single-read molecular identifier groups before consensus assembly and CDR3 extraction. Clonotype tables were post-analysed with VDJtools, normalizing diversity by down-sampling all datasets to the smallest sample size. To correct batch-related cross-sample contamination, repertoire overlap clustering matched CDR3 amino acid sequences but not nucleotide sequences. In TCRdb, the public reads were trimmed at Q25 with fastp and aligned with MiXCR, with productive beta chains retained. Here each entry gathers all rows of one CDR3 protein and keeps the most common genes and DNA. TCRdb assigned the V and J calls; the authors' analysis was not used. In this sample the table shows about 540,000 distinct CDR3 sequences, around 36% of which occur a single time. The top ten clones comprise approximately 6% of the sample.

V and J lose 6 bases and 4 bases, and a span of 12 bases separates them. CDR1 and CDR2 (DFQATT, SNEGSKA) derive from the germline V gene (reference sequence). The CDR3 measures 13 amino acids from cysteine to phenylalanine. CDR3 DNA only is kept here, 39 bases in frame from base 1. The rearrangement combines TRBV20-1 with TRBJ2-2; the D gene may be TRBD1 or TRBD2, since each aligns over 5 bases. The source material was blood. The clonotype originates from a girl aged 2-17 years with multiple sclerosis. The nucleotides read TGCAGTGCCCTTGGGGGTACCACCGGGGAGCTGTTTTTT. Its amino acids are CSALGGTTGELFF.